This T cell receptor beta chain emerged from a study of T-cell memory formation after mild COVID-19. Findings and caveats of the study: Researchers report contracting CD4+ clones mostly in CM and EM, with CD8+ clones in EMRA.

TCRalpha and TCRbeta libraries used 5'RACE with constant-segment primers and UMIs. A single record per CDR3 protein comes from TCRdb applying MiXCR to the 5' RACE reads. The table shows some 270,000 distinct CDR3 sequences, with roughly 14% occurring only once. This clonotype turned up a few times. What it binds is unknown. Material for sequencing was PBMCs or a T cell subset sorted from them (not recorded which). The sequence was obtained from an adult woman who had mild COVID-19 (a few samples of this study predate the infection). Cell type and time point are not known.

CDR3 in amino acids: CAISPSADTQYF. The CDR3 DNA reads TGTGCCATCAGTCCTAGCGCAGATACGCAGTATTTT. This sequence joins TRBV10-3 and TRBJ2-3, with D maybe TRBD2 (6 bases). The CDR3 is 12 amino acids. The V end was cut by 5 bases, the J end by 4 bases, with 7 bases between. Germline V gene sequence: CDR1 ENHRY, CDR2 SYGVKD.